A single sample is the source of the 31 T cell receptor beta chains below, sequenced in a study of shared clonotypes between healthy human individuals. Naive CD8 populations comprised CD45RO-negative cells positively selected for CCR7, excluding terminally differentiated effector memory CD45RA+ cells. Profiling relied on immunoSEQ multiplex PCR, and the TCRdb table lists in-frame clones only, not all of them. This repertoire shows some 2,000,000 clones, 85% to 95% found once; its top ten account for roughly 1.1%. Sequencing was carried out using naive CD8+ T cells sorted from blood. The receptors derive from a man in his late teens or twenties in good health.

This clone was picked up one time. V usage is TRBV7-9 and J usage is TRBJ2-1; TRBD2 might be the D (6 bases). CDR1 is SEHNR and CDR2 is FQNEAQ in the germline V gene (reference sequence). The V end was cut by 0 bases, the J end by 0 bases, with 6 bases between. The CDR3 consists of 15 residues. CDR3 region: CASSLATSSYNEQFF. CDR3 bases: TGTGCCAGCAGCTTAGCGACTAGCTCCTACAATGAGCAGTTCTTC.

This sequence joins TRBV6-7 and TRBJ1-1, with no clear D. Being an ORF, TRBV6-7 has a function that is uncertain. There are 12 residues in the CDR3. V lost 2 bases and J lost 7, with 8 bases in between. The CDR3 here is CASSYPTFEAFF. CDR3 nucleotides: TGTGCCAGCAGTTACCCCACTTTTGAAGCTTTCTTT.

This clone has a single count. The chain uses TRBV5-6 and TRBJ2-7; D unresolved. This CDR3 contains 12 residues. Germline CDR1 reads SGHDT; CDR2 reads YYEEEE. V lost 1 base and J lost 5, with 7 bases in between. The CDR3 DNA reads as TGTGCCAGCAGCTTGAAGGTAGACGAGCAGTACTTC. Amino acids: CASSLKVDEQYF.

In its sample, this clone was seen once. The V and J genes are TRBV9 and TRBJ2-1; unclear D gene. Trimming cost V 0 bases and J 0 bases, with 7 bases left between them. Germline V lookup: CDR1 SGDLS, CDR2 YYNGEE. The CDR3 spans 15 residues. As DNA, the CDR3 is TGTGCCAGCAGCGTAGGTCCCGGCTCCTACAATGAGCAGTTCTTC. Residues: CASSVGPGSYNEQFF.

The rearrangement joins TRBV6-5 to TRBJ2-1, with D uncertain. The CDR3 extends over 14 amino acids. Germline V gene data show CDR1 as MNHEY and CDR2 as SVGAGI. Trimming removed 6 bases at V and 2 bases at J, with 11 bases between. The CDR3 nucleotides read TGTGCCAGCAGCCCCTTCATGACCTACAATGAGCAGTTCTTC. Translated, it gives CASSPFMTYNEQFF.

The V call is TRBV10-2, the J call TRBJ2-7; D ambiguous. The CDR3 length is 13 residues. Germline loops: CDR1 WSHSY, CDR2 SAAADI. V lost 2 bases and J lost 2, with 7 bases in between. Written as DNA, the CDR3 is TGCGCCAGCAGTGAGGGTTACACCTACGAGCAGTACTTC. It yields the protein CASSEGYTYEQYF.

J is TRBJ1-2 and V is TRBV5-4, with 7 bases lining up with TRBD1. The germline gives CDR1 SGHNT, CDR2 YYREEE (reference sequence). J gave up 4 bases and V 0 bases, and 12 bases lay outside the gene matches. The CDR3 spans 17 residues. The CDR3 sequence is CASSLDPGQIYSYGYTF. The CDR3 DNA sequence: TGTGCCAGCAGCTTGGATCCGGGACAGATTTATTCCTATGGCTACACCTTC.

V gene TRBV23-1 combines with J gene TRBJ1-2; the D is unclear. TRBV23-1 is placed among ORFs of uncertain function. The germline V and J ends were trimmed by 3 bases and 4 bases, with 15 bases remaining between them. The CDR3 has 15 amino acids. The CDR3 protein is CASSQLWSRGYGYTF. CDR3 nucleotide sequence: TGCGCCAGCAGTCAGCTCTGGAGTCGGGGCTATGGCTACACCTTC.

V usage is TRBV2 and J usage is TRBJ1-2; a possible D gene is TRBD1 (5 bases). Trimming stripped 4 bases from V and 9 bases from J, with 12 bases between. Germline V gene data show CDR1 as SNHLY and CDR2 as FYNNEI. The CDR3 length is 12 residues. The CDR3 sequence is CASSVAGASYTF. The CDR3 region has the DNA TGTGCCAGCAGTGTCGCCGGGGCAAGCTACACCTTC. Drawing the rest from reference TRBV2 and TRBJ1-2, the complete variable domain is EPEVTQTPSHQVTQMGQEVILRCVPISNHLYFYWYRQILGQKVEFLVSFYNNEISEKSEIFDDQFSVERPDGSNFTLKIRSTKLEDSAMYFCASSVAGASYTFGSGTRLTVV.

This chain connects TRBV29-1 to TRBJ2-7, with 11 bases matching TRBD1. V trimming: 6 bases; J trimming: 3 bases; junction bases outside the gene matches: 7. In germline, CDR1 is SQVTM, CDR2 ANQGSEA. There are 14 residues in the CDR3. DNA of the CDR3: TGCAGCGTCGAGTCCGGGACAGGGGGCTACGAGCAGTACTTC. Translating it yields CSVESGTGGYEQYF.

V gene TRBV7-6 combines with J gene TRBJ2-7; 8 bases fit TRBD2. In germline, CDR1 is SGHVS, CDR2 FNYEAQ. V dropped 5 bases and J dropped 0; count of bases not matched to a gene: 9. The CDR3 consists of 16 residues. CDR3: CASSAEERENSYEQYF. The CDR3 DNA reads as TGTGCCAGCAGCGCCGAGGAGCGGGAGAACTCCTACGAGCAGTACTTC.

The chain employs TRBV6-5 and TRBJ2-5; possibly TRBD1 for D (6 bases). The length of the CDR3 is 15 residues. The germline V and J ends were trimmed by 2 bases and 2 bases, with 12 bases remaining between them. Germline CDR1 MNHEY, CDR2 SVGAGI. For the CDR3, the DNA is TGTGCCAGCAGTTACGTCGGGACACAGCAAGAGACCCAGTACTTC. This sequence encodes CASSYVGTQQETQYF.

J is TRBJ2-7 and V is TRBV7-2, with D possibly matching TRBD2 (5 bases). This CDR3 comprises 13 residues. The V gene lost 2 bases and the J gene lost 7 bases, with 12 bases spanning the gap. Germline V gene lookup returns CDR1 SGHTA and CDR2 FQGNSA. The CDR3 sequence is CASSLFSGEEQYF. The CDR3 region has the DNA TGTGCCAGCAGCTTATTTTCCGGGGAGGAGCAGTACTTC.

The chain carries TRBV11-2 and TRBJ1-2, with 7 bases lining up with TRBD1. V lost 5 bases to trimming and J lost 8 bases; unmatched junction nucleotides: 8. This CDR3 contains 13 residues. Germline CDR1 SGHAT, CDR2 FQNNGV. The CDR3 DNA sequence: TGTGCCAGCAGCCCAGAGGGGGCGGGGGGCTACACCTTC. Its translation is CASSPEGAGGYTF.

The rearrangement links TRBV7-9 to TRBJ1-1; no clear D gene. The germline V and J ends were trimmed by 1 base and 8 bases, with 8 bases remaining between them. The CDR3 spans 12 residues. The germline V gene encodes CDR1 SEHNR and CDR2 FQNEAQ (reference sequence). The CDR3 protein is CASSLDIEEAFF. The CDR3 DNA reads TGTGCCAGCAGCTTAGACATAGAGGAAGCTTTCTTT.

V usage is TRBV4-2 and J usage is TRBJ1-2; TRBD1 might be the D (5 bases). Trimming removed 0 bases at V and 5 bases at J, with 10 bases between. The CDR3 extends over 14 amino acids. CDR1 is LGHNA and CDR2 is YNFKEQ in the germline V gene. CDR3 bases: TGTGCCAGCAGCCAAGAGGGGGAACTATATGGCTACACCTTC. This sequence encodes CASSQEGELYGYTF.

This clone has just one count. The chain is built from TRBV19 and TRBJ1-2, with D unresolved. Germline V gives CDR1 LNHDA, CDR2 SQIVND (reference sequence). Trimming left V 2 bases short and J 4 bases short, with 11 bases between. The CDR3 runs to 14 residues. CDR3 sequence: CASSIMAETYGYTF. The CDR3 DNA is TGTGCCAGTAGTATAATGGCAGAAACCTATGGCTACACCTTC.

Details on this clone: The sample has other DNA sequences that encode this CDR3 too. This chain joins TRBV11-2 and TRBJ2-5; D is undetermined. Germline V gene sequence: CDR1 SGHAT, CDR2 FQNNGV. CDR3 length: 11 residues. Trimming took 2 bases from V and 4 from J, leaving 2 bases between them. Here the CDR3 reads CASSLLETQYF. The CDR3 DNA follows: TGTGCCAGCAGCTTATTAGAGACCCAGTACTTC.

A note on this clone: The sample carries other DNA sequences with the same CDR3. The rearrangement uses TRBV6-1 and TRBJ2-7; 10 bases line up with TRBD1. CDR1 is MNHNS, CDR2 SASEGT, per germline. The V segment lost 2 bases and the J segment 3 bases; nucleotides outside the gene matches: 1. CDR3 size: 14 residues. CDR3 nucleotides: TGTGCCAGCAGTGAATGGGACAGGGGCTACGAGCAGTACTTC. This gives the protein CASSEWDRGYEQYF.

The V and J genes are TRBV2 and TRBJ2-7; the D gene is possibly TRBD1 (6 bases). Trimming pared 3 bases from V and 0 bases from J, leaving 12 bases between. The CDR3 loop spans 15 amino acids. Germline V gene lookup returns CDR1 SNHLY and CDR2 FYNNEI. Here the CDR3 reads CASSDLDSSSYEQYF. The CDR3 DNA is TGTGCCAGCAGTGACTTGGACAGCAGCTCCTACGAGCAGTACTTC.

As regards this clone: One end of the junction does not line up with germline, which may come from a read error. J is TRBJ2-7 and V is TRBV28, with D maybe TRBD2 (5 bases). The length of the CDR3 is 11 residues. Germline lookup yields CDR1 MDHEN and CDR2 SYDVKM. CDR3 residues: CASSVPPGDVF. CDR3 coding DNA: TGTGCCAGCAGTGTCCCCCCCGGGGATGTATTC. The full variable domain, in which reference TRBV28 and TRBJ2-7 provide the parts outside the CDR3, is DVKVTQSSRYLVKRTGEKVFLECVQDMDHENMFWYRQDPGLGLRLIYFSYDVKMKEKGDIPEGYSVSREKKERFSLILESASTNQTSMYLCASSVPPGDVFGPGTRLTVT.

The chain's CDR3 is CASSLAGGMGRDNQPQHF. The DNA for the CDR3 is TGTGCCAGCAGCTTAGCGGGGGGGATGGGCAGGGACAATCAGCCCCAGCATTTT. V is TRBV7-6 and J is TRBJ1-5; a possible D gene is TRBD1 (5 bases). V was shortened by 0 bases and J by 3 bases, with 18 bases between the two germline ends. Germline V gene sequence: CDR1 SGHVS, CDR2 FNYEAQ. This CDR3 has 18 amino acids.

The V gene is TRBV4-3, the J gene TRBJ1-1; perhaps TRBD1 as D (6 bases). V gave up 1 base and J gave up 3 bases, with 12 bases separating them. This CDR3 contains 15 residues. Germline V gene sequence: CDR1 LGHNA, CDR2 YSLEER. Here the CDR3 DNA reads TGCGCCAGCAGCCAAGTCGGGGGGCCTGACACTGAAGCTTTCTTT. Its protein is CASSQVGGPDTEAFF.

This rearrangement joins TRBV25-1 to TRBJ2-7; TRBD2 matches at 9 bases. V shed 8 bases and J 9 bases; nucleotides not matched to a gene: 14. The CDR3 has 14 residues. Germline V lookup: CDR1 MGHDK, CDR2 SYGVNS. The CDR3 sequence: CASGAVSGGRVQYF. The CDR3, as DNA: TGTGCCAGCGGTGCGGTGAGCGGGGGGAGGGTGCAGTACTTC.

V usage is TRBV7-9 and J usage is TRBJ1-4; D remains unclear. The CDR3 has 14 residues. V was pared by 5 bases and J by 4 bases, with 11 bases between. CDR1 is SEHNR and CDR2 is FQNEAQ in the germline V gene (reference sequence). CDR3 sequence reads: CASSPENLNEKLFF. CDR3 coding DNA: TGTGCCAGCAGCCCCGAGAACCTTAATGAAAAACTGTTTTTT.

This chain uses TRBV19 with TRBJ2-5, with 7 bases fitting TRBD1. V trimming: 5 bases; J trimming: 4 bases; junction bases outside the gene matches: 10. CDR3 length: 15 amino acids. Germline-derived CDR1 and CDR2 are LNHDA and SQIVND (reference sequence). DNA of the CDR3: TGTGCCAGTAGTGCCGGGACAGACGAGGGAGAGACCCAGTACTTC. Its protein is CASSAGTDEGETQYF.

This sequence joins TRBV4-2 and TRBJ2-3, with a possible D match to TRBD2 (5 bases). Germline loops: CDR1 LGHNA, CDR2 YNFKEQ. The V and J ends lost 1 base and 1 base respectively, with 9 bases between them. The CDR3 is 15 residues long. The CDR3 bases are TGTGCCAGCAGCCAAGCCGTGGAGGGCACAGATACGCAGTATTTT. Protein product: CASSQAVEGTDTQYF.

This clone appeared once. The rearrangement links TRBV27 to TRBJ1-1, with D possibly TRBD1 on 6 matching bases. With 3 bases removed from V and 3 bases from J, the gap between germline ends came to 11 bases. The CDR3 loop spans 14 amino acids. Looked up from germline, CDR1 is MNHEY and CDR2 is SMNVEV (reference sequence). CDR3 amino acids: CASSFLEGDTEAFF. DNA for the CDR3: TGTGCCAGCAGTTTTTTGGAGGGGGACACTGAAGCTTTCTTT.

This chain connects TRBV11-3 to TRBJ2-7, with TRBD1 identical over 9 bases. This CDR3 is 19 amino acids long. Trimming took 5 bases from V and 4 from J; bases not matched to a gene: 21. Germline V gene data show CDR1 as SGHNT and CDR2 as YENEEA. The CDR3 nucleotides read TGTGCCAGCAGCCACCCGGGACAGGGCTTTCCTACAGCCACTTACGAGCAGTACTTC. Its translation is CASSHPGQGFPTATYEQYF.

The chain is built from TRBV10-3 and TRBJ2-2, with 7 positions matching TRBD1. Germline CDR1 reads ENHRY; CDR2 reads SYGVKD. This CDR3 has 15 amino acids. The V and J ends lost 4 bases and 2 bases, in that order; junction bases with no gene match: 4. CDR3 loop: CAISVGDSNTGELFF. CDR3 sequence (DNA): TGTGCCATCAGTGTAGGGGACAGCAACACCGGGGAGCTGTTTTTT.

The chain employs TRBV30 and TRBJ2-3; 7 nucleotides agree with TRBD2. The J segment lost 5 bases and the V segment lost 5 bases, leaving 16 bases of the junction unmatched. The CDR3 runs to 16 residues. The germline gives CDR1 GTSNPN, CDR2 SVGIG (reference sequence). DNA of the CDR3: TGTGCCTGGGCCATGGGAGTGGCGGGAGTAGGAGATACGCAGTATTTT. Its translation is CAWAMGVAGVGDTQYF.